This T cell receptor (beta chain) was documented in a study of OX40 agonist ivuxolimab in advanced cancers. Method: immunoSEQ multiplex PCR; TCRdb's copy keeps in-frame clones and lacks some. Here the sample spans tens of thousands of clones, roughly 89% being singletons. The CDR3 is 15 amino acids. J was trimmed by 5 bases and V by 5 bases; bases with no gene match: 8. Germline V lookup: CDR1 SGHAT, CDR2 FQDESV (reference sequence). The source is an adult with an advanced solid tumor such as melanoma, head and neck, liver or kidney cancer. The input for sequencing was CD4+ or CD8+ T cells sorted from blood, taken in a trial of the OX40 agonist ivuxolimab. V is TRBV11-1 and J is TRBJ2-1; 8 bases align to TRBD2. Written as DNA, the CDR3 is TGTGCCAGCAGCCCTTTAGCGGGATTCGACAATGAGCAGTTCTTC. It translates to CASSPLAGFDNEQFF.